The clone carrying this T cell receptor (beta chain) was seen only a few times. Method: immunoSEQ multiplex PCR; TCRdb's copy keeps in-frame clones and lacks some. The sample includes 65,000 to 80,000 clones, 80% to 90% of them seen just once. The germline V gene has CDR1 LGHNA and CDR2 YSLEER. The CDR3 spans 15 residues. V shed 2 bases and J 2 bases; nucleotides not matched to a gene: 6. This record comes from a study of blood T cell repertoires in COVID-19. Turning to the study itself: The samples span acute and convalescent COVID-19 from the United States, Italy and Spain. Sources were T cells, B-cell-depleted T cells, or PBMCs; the material itself was cDNA or gDNA.

The sample was peripheral blood. The receptor's source is a man aged 45-65 years with active COVID-19. The chain carries TRBV4-3 and TRBJ2-7; 7 nucleotides align to TRBD1. The CDR3 spells CASSQQTGATYEQYF. CDR3 nucleotides: TGCGCCAGCAGCCAACAAACAGGGGCAACCTACGAGCAGTACTTC.